The TCR beta chain described here comes from a study of blood T cell repertoires in COVID-19 (dated by TCRdb to 2019 to 2021). Notes on the research overall: Samples from collaborators originated in the United States, Italy and Spain and spanned both the acute and convalescent phases of COVID-19. A freely available public database, intended as a resource for researchers studying the immune response to SARS-CoV-2, is where the repertoires were released. The dataset comprised deeply sampled blood TCRbeta repertoires from subjects exposed to, actively infected with, or recovered from COVID-19. The material from the prospective study consisted of cDNA or gDNA derived from T cells, B-cell-depleted T cells, or PBMCs. The sample metadata nearly always contained a de-identified subject ID, COVID-19 status, age in years and sex. Where available, HLA class I and class II types were taken from metadata supplied by the sample provider and were not determined by assay-based typing. The samples were drawn from the first 160 participants of the ongoing ImmuneRACE study and from over a thousand subjects provided by 6 global collaborators.

Broad study findings and their caveats: The quantity of clinical and demographic metadata differed by source and by participant and was supplied without curation.

TCRbeta CDR3 regions were amplified from genomic DNA by means of the immunoSEQ Assay, a bias-controlled multiplex PCR. The paper's processing steps were these. The number of nucleated cells in each sample was estimated from the amplification of reference gene primers within the assay. To quantify the absolute abundance of each unique TCRbeta CDR3 rearrangement, sequence reads were collapsed and filtered. For each sample, productive Simpson clonality was calculated as the square root of Simpson's diversity index over productive rearrangements. TCRdb re-hosts the immuneACCESS table, in-frame sequences only. Its copies lack some clones; in the studies checked, an unresolved V gene accounts for under half of them, and the cause for the rest is not known. Clone size and the V and J calls come from that table; the DNA yielded D and trimming. This sample has more than 110,000 clones in its table, and approximately 85% of those were observed once. 2.5% to 3% of the sample rests with the top ten.

CDR1 and CDR2, looked up from the germline V gene, are KGHSH and LQKENI. The CDR3 covers 14 residues, taking in both the cysteine and the phenylalanine. This entry keeps only the CDR3 DNA: 42 bases, framed from base 1. Here V drops 8 bases and J drops 0 bases, and the junction holds 2 bases not matched to any gene. The collaborating institutions used their own protocols to collect whole blood in K2EDTA tubes. For TCRbeta analysis, collaborators shipped samples as frozen whole blood, isolated PBMCs, or DNA extracted from either of those sample types. Concerning this clone itself: No antigen is known for it. The record has no base qualities; no much larger clone is one base away.

The sample taken for sequencing was peripheral blood. The chain is encoded by TRBV18 joined to TRBJ2-2; TRBD1 matches 8 bases in the middle. The TCR sequence derives from a man between 45 and 60 years old with acute or convalescent COVID-19. The DNA sequence is TGTGCCAGCCTACAGGGGGCGAACACCGGGGAGCTGTTTTTT. Its protein reads: CASLQGANTGELFF.